The next 13 T cell receptor beta chains were all read from a single sample in a study of blood T cell repertoires in COVID-19 (dated by TCRdb to 2019 to 2021). Receptor libraries were prepared by the immunoSEQ multiplex PCR assay. As stored in TCRdb, this immuneACCESS dataset retains in-frame rearrangements with V and J assigned. A fraction of the clones does not appear; measured against another copy, unresolved V genes explain less than half of the discrepancy, and the remainder lacks a known reason. For this sample the table gives roughly 300,000 clones, of which 80% to 95% were detected only once. The ten largest clones take up 2.2% of the sample. The source material was peripheral blood. The receptor set was obtained from a woman under 40 with COVID-19, enrolled during active disease.

V and J are TRBV14 and TRBJ2-1; 7 nucleotides match TRBD2. V was clipped by 0 bases and J by 5 bases; unmatched bases: 10. This CDR3 is built from 17 residues. Germline assignment: CDR1 SGHDN and CDR2 FVKESK. The DNA for the CDR3 is TGTGCCAGCAGCCAAGATAAGGGGAGGGCCGCCAACAATGAGCAGTTCTTC. Translated: CASSQDKGRAANNEQFF.

This sequence joins TRBV11-2 and TRBJ1-3; the D is unclear. Germline CDR1 reads SGHAT; CDR2 reads FQNNGV. V was cut by 6 bases and J by 5 bases, with 14 bases left in between. CDR3 size: 14 residues. This chain's CDR3 is CASRTIRDRNTIYF. Written as DNA, the CDR3 is TGTGCCAGCAGGACGATACGTGACAGAAACACCATATATTTT.

The rearrangement joins TRBV3-1 (or the pseudogene TRBV3-2) to TRBJ1-4; D is uncertain. Germline lookup yields CDR1 LGHDT and CDR2 YNNKEL (reference sequence). Trimming removed 6 bases from V and 8 bases from J, with 13 bases in between. The CDR3 is 13 amino acids. CDR3 protein: CASRPGLGEKLFF. The CDR3 nucleotides read TGTGCCAGCAGACCGGGATTAGGGGAAAAACTGTTTTTT.

The CDR3 sequence is CASTGQAPYNEQFF. The CDR3 DNA sequence: TGTGCCAGCACTGGACAGGCCCCCTACAATGAGCAGTTCTTC. The chain joins TRBV28 to TRBJ2-1; 7 positions agree with TRBD1. V lost 7 bases and J lost 2; bases outside the gene matches: 5. Germline assignment: CDR1 MDHEN and CDR2 SYDVKM. The CDR3 contains 14 residues.

V usage is TRBV20-1 and J usage is TRBJ1-1; D is ambiguous. Germline assignment: CDR1 DFQATT and CDR2 SNEGSKA (reference sequence). The CDR3 has 11 residues. This CDR3 is CNAEMNTEAFF. The CDR3 DNA reads TGCAACGCAGAAATGAACACTGAAGCTTTCTTT.

The V gene is TRBV5-1, the J gene TRBJ2-1, with D possibly matching TRBD2 (5 bases). This CDR3 spans 15 amino acids. V was clipped by 4 bases and J by 6 bases, with 17 bases between them. Germline CDR1 is SGHRS and CDR2 is YFSETQ. The CDR3 bases are TGCGCCAGCAGCGCAACACCGGGGTCTTTCAATGAGCAGTTCTTC. Translation: CASSATPGSFNEQFF.

The rearrangement links TRBV30 to TRBJ1-4; the D gene is possibly TRBD1 (5 bases). This CDR3 comprises 11 residues. The V end was cut by 5 bases, the J end by 8 bases, with 9 bases between. Germline V gene data show CDR1 as GTSNPN and CDR2 as SVGIG (reference sequence). The CDR3 DNA follows: TGTGCCTGGGATACAGGAGAAAAACTGTTTTTT. Protein product: CAWDTGEKLFF.

The chain uses TRBV27 and TRBJ1-1, with D possibly TRBD1 on 6 matching bases. V gave up 5 bases and J gave up 2 bases, with 15 bases separating them. The CDR3 length is 15 residues. The V gene's germline CDR1 is MNHEY and CDR2 SMNVEV (reference sequence). The CDR3 region is CASSATWTDNTEAFF. CDR3 sequence (DNA): TGTGCCAGCAGTGCGACATGGACAGATAACACTGAAGCTTTCTTT.

This chain joins TRBV29-1 and TRBJ1-4; 12 bases match TRBD1. Germline loops: CDR1 SQVTM, CDR2 ANQGSEA. The CDR3 spans 17 residues. Trimming removed 4 bases from V and 3 bases from J; junction bases left unmatched: 9. CDR3 sequence: CSVVGTGGSNANEKLFF. CDR3 nucleotide sequence: TGCAGCGTTGTAGGGACAGGGGGCAGTAATGCTAATGAAAAACTGTTTTTT.

The chain uses TRBV5-6 and TRBJ1-2; D gene unclear. Germline CDR1 reads SGHDT; CDR2 reads YYEEEE. Trimming removed 4 bases from V and 4 bases from J, with 8 bases in between. The CDR3 spans 12 residues. CDR3 nucleotides: TGTGCCAGCAGCGCGAGCTCCTATGGCTACACCTTC. The encoded protein is CASSASSYGYTF.

J is TRBJ2-2 and V is TRBV7-2, with D unclear. Germline CDR1 is SGHTA and CDR2 is FQGNSA. The CDR3 is 14 amino acids. Trimming shortened V by 3 bases and J by 4 bases, and 9 bases separated the two germline ends. The CDR3 loop is CASSFRHRTGELFF. The CDR3 coding sequence is TGTGCCAGCAGCTTCAGACACCGCACCGGGGAGCTGTTTTTT.

The chain recombines TRBV7-6 with TRBJ1-1; 7 bases are shared with TRBD1. Per the germline V gene, CDR1 is SGHVS and CDR2 is FNYEAQ. Trimming removed 4 bases from V and 4 bases from J; junction bases left unmatched: 18. CDR3 length equals 18 residues. The CDR3 bases are TGTGCCAGCAGCTCCCCAGGGGGTGGGGGAACGTCACTCACTGAAGCTTTCTTT. It yields the protein CASSSPGGGGTSLTEAFF.

The chain has TRBV4-1 and TRBJ2-7; 7 positions agree with TRBD1. This CDR3 is built from 15 residues. Looked up from germline, CDR1 is MGHRA and CDR2 is YSYEKL. V shed 1 base and J 2 bases; nucleotides not matched to a gene: 5. This chain's CDR3 is CASSQGPGQAYEQYF. CDR3 DNA sequence: TGCGCCAGCAGCCAAGGCCCCGGACAGGCCTACGAGCAGTACTTC.